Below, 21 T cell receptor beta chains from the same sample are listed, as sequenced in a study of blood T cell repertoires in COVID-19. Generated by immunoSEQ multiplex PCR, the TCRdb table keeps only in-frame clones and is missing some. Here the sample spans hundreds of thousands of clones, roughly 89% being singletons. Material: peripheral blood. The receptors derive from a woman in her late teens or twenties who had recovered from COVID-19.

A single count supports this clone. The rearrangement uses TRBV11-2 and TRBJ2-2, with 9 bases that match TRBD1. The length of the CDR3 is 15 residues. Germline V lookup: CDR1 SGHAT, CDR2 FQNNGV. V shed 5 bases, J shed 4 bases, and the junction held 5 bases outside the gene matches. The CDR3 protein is CASSLGTGITGELFF. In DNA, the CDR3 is TGTGCCAGCAGCCTGGGGACAGGGATCACCGGGGAGCTGTTTTTT.

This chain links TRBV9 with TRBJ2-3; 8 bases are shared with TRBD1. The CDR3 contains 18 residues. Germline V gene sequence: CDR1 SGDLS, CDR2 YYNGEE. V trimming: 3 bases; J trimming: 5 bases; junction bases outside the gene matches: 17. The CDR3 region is CASSARGRGLVGGDTQYF. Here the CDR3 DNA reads TGTGCCAGCAGCGCCCGGGGCAGGGGGCTAGTCGGTGGAGATACGCAGTATTTT.

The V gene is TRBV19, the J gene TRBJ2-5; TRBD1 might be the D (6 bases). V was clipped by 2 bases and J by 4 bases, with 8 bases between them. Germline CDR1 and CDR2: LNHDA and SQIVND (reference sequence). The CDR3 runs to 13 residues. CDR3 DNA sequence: TGTGCCAGTAGTATACAGGGGCCAGAGACCCAGTACTTC. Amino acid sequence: CASSIQGPETQYF.

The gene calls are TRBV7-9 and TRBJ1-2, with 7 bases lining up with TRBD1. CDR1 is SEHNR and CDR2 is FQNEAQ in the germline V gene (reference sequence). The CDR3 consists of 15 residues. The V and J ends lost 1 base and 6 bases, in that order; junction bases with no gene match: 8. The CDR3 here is CASSLEKGALNGYTF. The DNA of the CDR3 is TGTGCCAGCAGCTTAGAGAAGGGGGCCCTGAATGGCTACACCTTC.

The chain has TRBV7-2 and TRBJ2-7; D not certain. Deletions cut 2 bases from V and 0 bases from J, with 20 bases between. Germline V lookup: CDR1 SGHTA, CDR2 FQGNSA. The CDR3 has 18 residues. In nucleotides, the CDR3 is TGTGCCAGCAGCTTAAACTACAAGTTACCCCACGGCTCCTACGAGCAGTACGTC. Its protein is CASSLNYKLPHGSYEQYV.

The CDR3 spells CATTPEIYRSNTEAFF. Here the CDR3 DNA reads TGTGCCACCACCCCAGAGATCTACAGGTCAAACACTGAAGCTTTCTTT. This chain joins TRBV15 and TRBJ1-1; weak D call: TRBD1 (5 bases). The V end was cut by 7 bases, the J end by 2 bases, with 20 bases between. The CDR3 is 16 residues long. Germline CDR1 LNHNV, CDR2 YYDKDF (reference sequence).

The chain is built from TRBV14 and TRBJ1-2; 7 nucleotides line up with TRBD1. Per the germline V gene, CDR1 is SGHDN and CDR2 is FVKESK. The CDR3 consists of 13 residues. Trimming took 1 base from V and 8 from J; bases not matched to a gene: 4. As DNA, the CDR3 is TGTGCCAGCAGCCAAGTAAGACAGGGAGGCTACACCTTC. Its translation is CASSQVRQGGYTF.

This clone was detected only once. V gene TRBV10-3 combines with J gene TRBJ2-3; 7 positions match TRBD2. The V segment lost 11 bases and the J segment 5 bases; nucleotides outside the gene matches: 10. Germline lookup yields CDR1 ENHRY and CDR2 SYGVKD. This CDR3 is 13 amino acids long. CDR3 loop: CAAGSGSGDTQYF. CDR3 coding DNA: TGTGCCGCCGGTAGCGGGTCAGGAGATACGCAGTATTTT.

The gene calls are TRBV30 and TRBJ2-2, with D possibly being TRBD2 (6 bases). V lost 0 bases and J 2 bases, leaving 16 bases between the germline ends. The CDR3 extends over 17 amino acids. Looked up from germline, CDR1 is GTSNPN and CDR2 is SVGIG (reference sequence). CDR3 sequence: CAWSVGWLAINTGELFF. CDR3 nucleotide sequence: TGTGCCTGGAGTGTAGGTTGGCTAGCGATCAACACCGGGGAGCTGTTTTTT.

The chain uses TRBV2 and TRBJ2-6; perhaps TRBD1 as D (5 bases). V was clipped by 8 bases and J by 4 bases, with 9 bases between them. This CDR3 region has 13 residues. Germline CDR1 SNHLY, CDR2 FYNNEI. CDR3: CASDSVGANVLTF. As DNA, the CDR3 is TGTGCCAGCGACAGTGTGGGGGCCAACGTCCTGACTTTC.

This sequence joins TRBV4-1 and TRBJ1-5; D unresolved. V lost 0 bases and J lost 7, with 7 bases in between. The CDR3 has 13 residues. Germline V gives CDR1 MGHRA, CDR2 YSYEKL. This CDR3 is CASSQEIRQPQHF. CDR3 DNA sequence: TGCGCCAGCAGCCAAGAAATTCGGCAGCCCCAGCATTTT.

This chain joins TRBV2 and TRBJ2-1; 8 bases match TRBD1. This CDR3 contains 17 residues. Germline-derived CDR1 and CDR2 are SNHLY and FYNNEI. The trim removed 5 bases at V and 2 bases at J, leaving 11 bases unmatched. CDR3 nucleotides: TGTGCCAGCAGTCCGGGACAGGCATCTCGGCCCTACAATGAGCAGTTCTTC. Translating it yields CASSPGQASRPYNEQFF.

The CDR3 here is CASSPTVAASYEQYV. The CDR3 DNA reads as TGTGCCAGTAGTCCGACAGTTGCGGCATCCTACGAGCAGTACGTC. The rearrangement links TRBV19 to TRBJ2-7; maybe TRBD1 (5 bases). Germline CDR1 is LNHDA and CDR2 is SQIVND (reference sequence). The V end lost 5 bases, the J end lost 1 base, and 15 bases lay between the germline ends. The CDR3 runs 15 residues.

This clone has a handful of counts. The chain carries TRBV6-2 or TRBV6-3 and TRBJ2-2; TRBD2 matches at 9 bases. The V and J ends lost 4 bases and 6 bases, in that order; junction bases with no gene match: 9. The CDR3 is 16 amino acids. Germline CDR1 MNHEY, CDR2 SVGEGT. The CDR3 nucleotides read TGTGCCAGCAGTTCTTTTGGACTAGCGTATGCCGGGGAGCTGTTTTTT. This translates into CASSSFGLAYAGELFF.

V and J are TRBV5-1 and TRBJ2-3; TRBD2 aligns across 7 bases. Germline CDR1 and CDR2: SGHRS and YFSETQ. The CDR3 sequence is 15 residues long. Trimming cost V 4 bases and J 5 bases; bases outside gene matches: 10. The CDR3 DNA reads TGCGCCAGCAGCCCGACTAGCTATAGTGGAGATACGCAGTATTTT. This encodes CASSPTSYSGDTQYF.

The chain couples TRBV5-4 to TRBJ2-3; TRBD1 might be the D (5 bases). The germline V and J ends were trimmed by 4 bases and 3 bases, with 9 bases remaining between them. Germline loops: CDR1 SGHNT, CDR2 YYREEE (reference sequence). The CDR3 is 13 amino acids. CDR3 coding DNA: TGTGCCAGCAGCACAGCAGGGACAGATACGCAGTATTTT. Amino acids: CASSTAGTDTQYF.

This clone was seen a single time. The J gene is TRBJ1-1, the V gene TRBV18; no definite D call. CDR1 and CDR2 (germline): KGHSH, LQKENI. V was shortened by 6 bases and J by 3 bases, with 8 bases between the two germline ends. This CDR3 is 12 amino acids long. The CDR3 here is CASSLRDTEAFF. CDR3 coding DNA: TGTGCCAGCTCGCTCCGGGACACTGAAGCTTTCTTT.

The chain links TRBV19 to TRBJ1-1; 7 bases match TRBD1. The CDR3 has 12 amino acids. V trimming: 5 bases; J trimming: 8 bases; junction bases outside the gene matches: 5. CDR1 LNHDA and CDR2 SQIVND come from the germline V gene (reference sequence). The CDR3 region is CASSGLDREAFF. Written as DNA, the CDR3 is TGTGCCAGTAGTGGTTTGGACAGGGAAGCTTTCTTT.

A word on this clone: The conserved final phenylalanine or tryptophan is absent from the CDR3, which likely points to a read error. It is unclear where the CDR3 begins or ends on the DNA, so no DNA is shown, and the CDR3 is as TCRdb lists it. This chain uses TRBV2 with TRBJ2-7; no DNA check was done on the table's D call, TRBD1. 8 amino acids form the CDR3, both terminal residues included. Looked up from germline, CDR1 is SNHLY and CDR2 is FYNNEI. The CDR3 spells CASRSGNY.

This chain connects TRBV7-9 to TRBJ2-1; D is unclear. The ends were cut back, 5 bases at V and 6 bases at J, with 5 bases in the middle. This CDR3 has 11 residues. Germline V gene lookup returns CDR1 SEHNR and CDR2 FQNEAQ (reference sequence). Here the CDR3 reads CASSIINEQFF. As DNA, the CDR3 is TGTGCCAGCAGCATTATCAATGAGCAGTTCTTC.

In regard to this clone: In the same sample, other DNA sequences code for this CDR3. In DNA, the CDR3 is TGTGCCTGGAGTGTACGGGGGGGTACTGAAGCTTTCTTT. The encoded protein is CAWSVRGGTEAFF. The chain employs TRBV30 and TRBJ1-1; D perhaps matches TRBD1 (5 bases). Germline V gene data show CDR1 as GTSNPN and CDR2 as SVGIG (reference sequence). V lost 0 bases to trimming and J lost 5 bases, with 10 bases between them. This CDR3 region has 13 residues.